This record concerns one TCR beta chain sequence. Its matching antigen is unknown. The source of the sample is a study of T cell repertoires in cytomegalovirus infection. Study context: CMV epitopes in the study were HLA-C-restricted (recently identified) and HLA-B-restricted (well studied). Carrying CMV and the relevant HLA type showed in public TCR beta signatures.

The ends were cut back, 5 bases at V and 3 bases at J, with 14 bases in the middle. There are 16 residues in the CDR3. Germline V gene lookup returns CDR1 SGHVS and CDR2 FNYEAQ. One entry per CDR3 protein, called by TCRdb with MiXCR from the reads. The sample carries about 83,000 distinct CDR3 sequences, about half recorded once. Sequencing used CD8+ T cells from cultured PBMCs, obtained from culture after CMV antigen stimulation. The J gene is TRBJ1-6, the V gene TRBV7-6, with D possibly TRBD1 on 5 matching bases. This TCR was recovered from a human donor in good health (CMV status not recorded). Some clones in this sample may be carry-over from other donors' samples. CDR3 sequence reads: CASSGAGRDYNSPLHF. The CDR3 nucleotides are TGTGCCAGCAGCGGGGCAGGGAGGGACTATAATTCACCCCTCCACTTT.